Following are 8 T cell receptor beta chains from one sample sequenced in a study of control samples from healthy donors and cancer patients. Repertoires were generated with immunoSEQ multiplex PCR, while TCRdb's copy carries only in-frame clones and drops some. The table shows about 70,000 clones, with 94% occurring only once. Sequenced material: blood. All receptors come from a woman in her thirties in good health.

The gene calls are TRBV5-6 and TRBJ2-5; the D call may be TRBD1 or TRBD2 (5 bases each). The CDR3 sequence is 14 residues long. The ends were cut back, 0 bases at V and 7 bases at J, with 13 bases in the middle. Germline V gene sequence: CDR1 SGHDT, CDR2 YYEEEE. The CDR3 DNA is TGTGCCAGCAGCTTGGGTGGGGGTAAAGTGACCCAGTACTTC. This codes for CASSLGGGKVTQYF.

The CDR3 loop is CASSFTSGGNQETQYF. In DNA, the CDR3 is TGCGCCAGCAGCTTCACTAGCGGGGGGAACCAAGAGACCCAGTACTTC. The chain is built from TRBV5-1 and TRBJ2-5, with 12 positions matching TRBD2. CDR3 length: 16 amino acids. Losses at the gene ends were 2 bases for V and 0 bases for J; bases not matched to a gene: 2. Germline loops: CDR1 SGHRS, CDR2 YFSETQ.

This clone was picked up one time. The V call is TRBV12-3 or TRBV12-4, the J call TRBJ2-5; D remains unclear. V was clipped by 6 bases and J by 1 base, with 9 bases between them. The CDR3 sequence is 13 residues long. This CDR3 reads CASRPDFQETQYF. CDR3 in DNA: TGTGCCAGCAGACCAGACTTCCAAGAGACCCAGTACTTC.

DNA of the CDR3: TGCGCCAGCAGCTCCGGACTCCGCCCAGATTTCAATGAGCAGTTCTTC. This codes for CASSSGLRPDFNEQFF. The rearrangement joins TRBV5-1 to TRBJ2-1, with D perhaps TRBD2 (5 bases). Germline values: CDR1 SGHRS, CDR2 YFSETQ. The CDR3 contains 16 residues. Deletions cut 3 bases from V and 6 bases from J, with 19 bases between.

The CDR3 DNA reads as TGCGCCAGCAGCTTGGAACAGGGGTTCTCCTACGAGCAGTACTTC. It translates to CASSLEQGFSYEQYF. The chain is built from TRBV5-1 and TRBJ2-7, with 7 nucleotides matching TRBD1. CDR1 is SGHRS, CDR2 YFSETQ, per germline. The CDR3 totals 15 residues. After removal of 0 bases from V and 0 bases from J, the junction contained 3 bases not matched to a gene.

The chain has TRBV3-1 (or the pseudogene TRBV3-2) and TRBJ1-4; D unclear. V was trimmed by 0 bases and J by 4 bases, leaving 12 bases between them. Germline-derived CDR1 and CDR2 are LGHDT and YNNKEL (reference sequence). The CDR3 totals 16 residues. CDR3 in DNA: TGTGCCAGCAGCCAAGAAGACGGACCACATAATGAAAAACTGTTTTTT. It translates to CASSQEDGPHNEKLFF.

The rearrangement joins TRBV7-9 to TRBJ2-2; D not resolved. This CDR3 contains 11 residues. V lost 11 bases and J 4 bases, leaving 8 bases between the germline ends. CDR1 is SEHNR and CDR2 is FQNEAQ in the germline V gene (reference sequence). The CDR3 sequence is CASRATGELFF. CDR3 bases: TGTGCCTCCCGAGCCACCGGGGAGCTGTTTTTT.

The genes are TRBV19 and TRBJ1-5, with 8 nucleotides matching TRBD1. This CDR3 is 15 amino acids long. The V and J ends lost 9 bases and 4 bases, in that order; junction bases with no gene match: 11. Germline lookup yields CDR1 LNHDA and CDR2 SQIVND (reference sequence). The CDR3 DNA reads TGTGCCAGCGAAAAGACAGGGGAAGGTAATCAGCCCCAGCATTTT. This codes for CASEKTGEGNQPQHF.